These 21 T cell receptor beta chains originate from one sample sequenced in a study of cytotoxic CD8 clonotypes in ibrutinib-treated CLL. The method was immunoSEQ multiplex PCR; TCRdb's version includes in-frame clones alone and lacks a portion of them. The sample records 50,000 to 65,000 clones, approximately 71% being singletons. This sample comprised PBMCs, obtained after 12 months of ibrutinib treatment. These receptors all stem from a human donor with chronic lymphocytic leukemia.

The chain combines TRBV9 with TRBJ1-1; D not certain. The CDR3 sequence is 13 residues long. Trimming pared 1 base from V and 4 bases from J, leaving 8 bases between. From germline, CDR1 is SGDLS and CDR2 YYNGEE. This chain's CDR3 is CASSVKVATEAFF. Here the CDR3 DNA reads TGTGCCAGCAGCGTAAAAGTGGCCACTGAAGCTTTCTTT. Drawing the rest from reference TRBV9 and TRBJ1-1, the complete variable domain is DSGVTQTPKHLITATGQRVTLRCSPRSGDLSVYWYQQSLDQGLQFLIQYYNGEERAKGNILERFSAQQFPDLHSELNLSSLELGDSALYFCASSVKVATEAFFGQGTRLTVV.

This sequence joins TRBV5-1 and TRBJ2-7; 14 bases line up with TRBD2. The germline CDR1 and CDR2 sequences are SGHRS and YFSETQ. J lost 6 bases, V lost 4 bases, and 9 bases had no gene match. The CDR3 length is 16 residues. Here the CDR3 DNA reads TGCGCCAGCAGCGATGCCGGGACTAGCGGGAGAGGCGAGCAGTACTTC. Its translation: CASSDAGTSGRGEQYF.

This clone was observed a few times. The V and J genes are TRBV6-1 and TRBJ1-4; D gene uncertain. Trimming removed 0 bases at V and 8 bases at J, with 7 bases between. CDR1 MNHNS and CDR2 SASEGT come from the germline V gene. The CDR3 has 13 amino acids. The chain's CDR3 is CASSEARWEKLFF. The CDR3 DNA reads TGTGCCAGCAGTGAAGCGCGCTGGGAAAAACTGTTTTTT.

In DNA form, the CDR3 reads TGTGCCAGCAGGGGTCTCTCCGCGACGGGTGAAGCTTTCTTT. Translating it yields CASRGLSATGEAFF. V and J are TRBV25-1 and TRBJ1-1; D gene uncertain. There are 14 residues in the CDR3. V was clipped by 6 bases and J by 7 bases, with 18 bases between them. Germline V CDR1 and CDR2: MGHDK, SYGVNS.

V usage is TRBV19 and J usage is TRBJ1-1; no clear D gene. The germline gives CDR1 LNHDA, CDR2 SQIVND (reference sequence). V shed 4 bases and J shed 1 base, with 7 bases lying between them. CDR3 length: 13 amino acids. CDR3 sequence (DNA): TGTGCCAGTAGTACCGACGGGAACACTGAAGCTTTCTTT. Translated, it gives CASSTDGNTEAFF.

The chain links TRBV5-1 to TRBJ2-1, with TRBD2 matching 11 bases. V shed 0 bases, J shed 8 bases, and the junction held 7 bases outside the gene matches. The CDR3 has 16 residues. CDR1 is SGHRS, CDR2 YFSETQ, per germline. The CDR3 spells CASSLVSGRAGYEQFF. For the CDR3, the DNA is TGCGCCAGCAGCTTGGTTAGCGGGAGGGCCGGGTATGAGCAGTTCTTC. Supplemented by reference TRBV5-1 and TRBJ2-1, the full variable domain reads KAGVTQTPRYLIKTRGQQVTLSCSPISGHRSVSWYQQTPGQGLQFLFEYFSETQRNKGNFPGRFSGRQFSNSRSEMNVSTLELGDSALYLCASSLVSGRAGYEQFFGPGTRLTVL.

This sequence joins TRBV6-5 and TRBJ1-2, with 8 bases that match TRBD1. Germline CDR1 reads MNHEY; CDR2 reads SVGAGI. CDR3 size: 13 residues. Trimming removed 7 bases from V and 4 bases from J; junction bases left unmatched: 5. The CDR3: CASTLRGLYGYTF. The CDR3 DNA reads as TGTGCCAGCACCCTCAGGGGGCTCTATGGCTACACCTTC.

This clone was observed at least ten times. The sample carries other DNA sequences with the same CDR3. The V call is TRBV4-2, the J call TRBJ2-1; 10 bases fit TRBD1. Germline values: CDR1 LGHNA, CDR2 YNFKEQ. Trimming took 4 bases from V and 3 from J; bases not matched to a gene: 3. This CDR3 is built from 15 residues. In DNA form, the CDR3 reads TGTGCCAGCAGCCCTGGACAGGGGGACTACAATGAGCAGTTCTTC. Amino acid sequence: CASSPGQGDYNEQFF.

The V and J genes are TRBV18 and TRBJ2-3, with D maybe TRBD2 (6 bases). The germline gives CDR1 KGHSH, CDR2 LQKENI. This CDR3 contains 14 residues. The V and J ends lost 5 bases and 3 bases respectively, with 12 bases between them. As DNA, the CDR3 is TGTGCCAGCTCAACCACCCGGGGGACAGATACGCAGTATTTT. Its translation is CASSTTRGTDTQYF.

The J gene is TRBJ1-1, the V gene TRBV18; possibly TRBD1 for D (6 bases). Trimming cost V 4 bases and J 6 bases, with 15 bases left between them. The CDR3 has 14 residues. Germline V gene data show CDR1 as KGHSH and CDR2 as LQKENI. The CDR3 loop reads CASSLTGAFAEAFF. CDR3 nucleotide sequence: TGTGCCAGCTCACTCACGGGGGCGTTCGCTGAAGCTTTCTTT. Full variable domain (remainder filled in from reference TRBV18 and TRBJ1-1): NAGVMQNPRHLVRRRGQEARLRCSPMKGHSHVYWYRQLPEEGLKFMVYLQKENIIDESGMPKERFSAEFPKEGPSILRIQQVVRGDSAAYFCASSLTGAFAEAFFGQGTRLTVV.

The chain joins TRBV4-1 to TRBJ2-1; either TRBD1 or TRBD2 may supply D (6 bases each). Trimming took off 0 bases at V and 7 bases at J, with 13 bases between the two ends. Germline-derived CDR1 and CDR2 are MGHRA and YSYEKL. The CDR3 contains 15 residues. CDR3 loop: CASSQDPGAWNEQFF. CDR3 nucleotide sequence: TGCGCCAGCAGCCAAGACCCGGGGGCGTGGAATGAGCAGTTCTTC.

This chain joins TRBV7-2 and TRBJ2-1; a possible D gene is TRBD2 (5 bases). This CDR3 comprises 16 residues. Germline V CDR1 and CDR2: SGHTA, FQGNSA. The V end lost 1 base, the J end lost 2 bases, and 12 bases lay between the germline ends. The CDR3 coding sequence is TGTGCCAGCAGCTTAGGCTATGGAGGCACCTACAATGAGCAGTTCTTC. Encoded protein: CASSLGYGGTYNEQFF.

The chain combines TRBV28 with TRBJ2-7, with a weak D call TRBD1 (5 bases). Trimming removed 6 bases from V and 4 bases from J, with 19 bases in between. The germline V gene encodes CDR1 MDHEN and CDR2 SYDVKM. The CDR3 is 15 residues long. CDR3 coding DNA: TGTGCCAGCAGAGCAGGGCCCGGGCCCCATTACGAGCAGTACTTC. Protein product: CASRAGPGPHYEQYF.

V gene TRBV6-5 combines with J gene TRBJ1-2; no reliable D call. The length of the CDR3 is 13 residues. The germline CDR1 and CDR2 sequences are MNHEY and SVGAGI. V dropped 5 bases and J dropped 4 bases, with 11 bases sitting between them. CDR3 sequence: CASSPHPIYGYTF. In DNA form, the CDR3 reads TGTGCCAGCAGTCCTCACCCGATCTATGGCTACACCTTC.

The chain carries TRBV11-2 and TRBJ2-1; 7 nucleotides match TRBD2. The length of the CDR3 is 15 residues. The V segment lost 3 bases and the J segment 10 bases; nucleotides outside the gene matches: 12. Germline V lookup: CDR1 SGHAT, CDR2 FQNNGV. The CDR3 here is CASSFERDGGMEQFF. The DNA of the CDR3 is TGTGCCAGCAGCTTCGAGCGGGACGGGGGGATGGAGCAGTTCTTC.

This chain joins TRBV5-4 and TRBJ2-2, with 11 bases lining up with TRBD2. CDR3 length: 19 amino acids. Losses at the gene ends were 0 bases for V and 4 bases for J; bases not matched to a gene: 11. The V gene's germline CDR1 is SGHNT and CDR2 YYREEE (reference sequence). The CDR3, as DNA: TGTGCCAGCAGCTTGGCGGCTAGCGGGAGGATCGGTATCACCGGGGAGCTGTTTTTT. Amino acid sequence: CASSLAASGRIGITGELFF.

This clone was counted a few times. CDR3: CASTPTGSYNEQFF. The CDR3 coding sequence is TGTGCCAGCACCCCGACTGGTTCCTACAATGAGCAGTTCTTC. The V call is TRBV27, the J call TRBJ2-1; D gene unclear. Germline-derived CDR1 and CDR2 are MNHEY and SMNVEV (reference sequence). This CDR3 has 14 amino acids. The germline V and J ends were trimmed by 7 bases and 1 base, with 11 bases remaining between them.

The CDR3 nucleotides read TGTGCCAGCAGCTACCGCGGGGCCCAAGAGACCCAGTACTTC. Translating it yields CASSYRGAQETQYF. The rearrangement joins TRBV9 to TRBJ2-5; perhaps TRBD2 as D (6 bases). The CDR3 covers 14 residues. V gave up 4 bases and J gave up 1 base, with 11 bases separating them. Germline CDR1 is SGDLS and CDR2 is YYNGEE.

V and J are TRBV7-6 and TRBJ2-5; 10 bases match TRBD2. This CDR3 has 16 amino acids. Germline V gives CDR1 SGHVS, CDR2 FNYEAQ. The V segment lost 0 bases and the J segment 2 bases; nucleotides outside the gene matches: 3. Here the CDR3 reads CASSLAPAGGQETQYF. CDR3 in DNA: TGTGCCAGCAGCTTAGCACCAGCGGGAGGGCAAGAGACCCAGTACTTC.

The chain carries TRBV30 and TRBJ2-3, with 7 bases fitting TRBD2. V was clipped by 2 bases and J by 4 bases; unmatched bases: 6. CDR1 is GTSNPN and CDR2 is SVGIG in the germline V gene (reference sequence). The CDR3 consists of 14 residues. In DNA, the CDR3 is TGTGCCTGGAGTCCCGGGGACTATTCAGATACGCAGTATTTT. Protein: CAWSPGDYSDTQYF.

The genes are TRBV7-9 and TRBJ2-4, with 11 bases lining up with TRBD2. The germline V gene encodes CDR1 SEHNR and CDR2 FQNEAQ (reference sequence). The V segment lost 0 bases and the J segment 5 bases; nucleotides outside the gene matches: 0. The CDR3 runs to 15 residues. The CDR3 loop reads CASSLASGRENIQYF. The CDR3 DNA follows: TGTGCCAGCAGCTTAGCTAGCGGGAGGGAAAACATTCAGTACTTC.